The text below deals with one T cell receptor (beta chain). Antigen unknown. CDR1 SQVTM and CDR2 ANQGSEA come from the germline V gene. The CDR3 totals 12 residues. This sample was taken from a study of CXCR3-negative and CXCR3-positive naive CD8 T cells. On the study more broadly: Sequencing gave 140 million or so TRB reads overall, about 1.5 +/- 0.3 million per library.

General study findings and limits: When CXCR3-positive naive cells were set against CXCR3-negative naive cells, the former had more hydrophobic TRB CDR3s. Naive CXCR3-negative and CXCR3-positive cells had similar TRBV-TRBJ usage; memory differed.

Triplicate sorts of some 300,000 cells per CD8+ subset. All TRB cDNA libraries came from 5' RACE performed with UMI labels. TCRdb reprocessed the 5' RACE reads and reports one entry per CDR3 protein, with no DNA. The clone table shows 60,000 to 65,000 distinct CDR3 sequences, with the ten largest holding roughly 0.8%. This sequence was found in a human donor in good health. Some clones in this sample may be carry-over from other donors' samples. Material for sequencing was naive CXCR3+ CD8+ T cells from blood. The subset was: CD45RO-CCR7+CD27+CD95- naive CD8+ T cells expressing CXCR3 (TNR3+). The chain has TRBV29-1 and TRBJ1-4. CDR3 sequence: CSVLATNEKLFF.